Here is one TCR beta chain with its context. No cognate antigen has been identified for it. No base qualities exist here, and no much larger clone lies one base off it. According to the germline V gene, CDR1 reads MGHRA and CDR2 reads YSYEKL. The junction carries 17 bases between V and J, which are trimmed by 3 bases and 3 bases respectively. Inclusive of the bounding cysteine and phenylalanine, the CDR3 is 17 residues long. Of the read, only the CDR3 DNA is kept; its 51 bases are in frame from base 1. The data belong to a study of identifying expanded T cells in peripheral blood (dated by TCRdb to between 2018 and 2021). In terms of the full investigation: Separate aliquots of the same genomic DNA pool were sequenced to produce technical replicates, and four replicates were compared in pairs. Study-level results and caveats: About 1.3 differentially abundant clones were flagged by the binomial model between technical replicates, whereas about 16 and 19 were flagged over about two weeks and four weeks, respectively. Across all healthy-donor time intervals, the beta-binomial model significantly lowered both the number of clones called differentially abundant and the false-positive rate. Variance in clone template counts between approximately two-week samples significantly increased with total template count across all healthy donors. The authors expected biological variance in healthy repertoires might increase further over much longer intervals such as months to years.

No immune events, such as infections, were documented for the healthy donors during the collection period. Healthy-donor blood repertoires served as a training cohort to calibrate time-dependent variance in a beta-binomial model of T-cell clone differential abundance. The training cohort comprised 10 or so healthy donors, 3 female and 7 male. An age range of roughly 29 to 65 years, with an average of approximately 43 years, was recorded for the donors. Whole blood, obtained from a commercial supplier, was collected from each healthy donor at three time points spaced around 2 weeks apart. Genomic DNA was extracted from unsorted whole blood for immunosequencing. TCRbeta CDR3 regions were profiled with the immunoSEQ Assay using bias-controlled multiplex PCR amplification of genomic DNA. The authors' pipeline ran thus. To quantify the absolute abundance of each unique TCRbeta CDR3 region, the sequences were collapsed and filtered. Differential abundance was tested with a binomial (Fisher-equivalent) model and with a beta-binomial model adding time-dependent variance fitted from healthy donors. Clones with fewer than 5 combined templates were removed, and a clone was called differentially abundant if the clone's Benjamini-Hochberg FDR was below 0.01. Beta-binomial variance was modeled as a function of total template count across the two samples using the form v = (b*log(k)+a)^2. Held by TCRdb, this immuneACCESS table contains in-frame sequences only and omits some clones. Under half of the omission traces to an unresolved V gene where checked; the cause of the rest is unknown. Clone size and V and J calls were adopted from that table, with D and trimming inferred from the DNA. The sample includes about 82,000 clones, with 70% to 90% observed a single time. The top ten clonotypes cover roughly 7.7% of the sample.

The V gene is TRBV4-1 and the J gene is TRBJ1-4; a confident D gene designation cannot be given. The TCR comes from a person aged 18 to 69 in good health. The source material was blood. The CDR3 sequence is CASSQRTQIGANEKLFF. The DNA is TGCGCCAGCAGCCAGCGAACTCAGATCGGGGCTAATGAAAAACTGTTTTTT.